This TCR beta chain emerged from a study of T cell responses to AZD1222 COVID-19 vaccine. Notes on the study in general: The breadth and depth of Spike-specific TCRs increased once two AZD1222 doses had been given. Baseline seropositives among AZD1222 recipients totaled only five or six. Donors, mostly white British, included more females; clonal diversity was possibly underestimated.

As regards this clone: Its antigen remains unidentified.

The assay was immunoSEQ multiplex PCR, and TCRdb's table has in-frame clones only and misses some. The sample yields fewer than 90,000 clones, around 84% seen once. The material was peripheral blood, obtained 28 days after the second AZD1222 dose. The TCR sequence derives from an adult who received the AZD1222 COVID-19 vaccine.

The CDR3 coding sequence is TGTGCCAGCAGCGCCGGGGCCATGAGGGCCGAGCAGTACTTC. Protein product: CASSAGAMRAEQYF. The V gene is TRBV9, the J gene TRBJ2-7; the D gene could be TRBD1 or TRBD2 (5 bases each). CDR3 size: 14 residues. Germline-derived CDR1 and CDR2 are SGDLS and YYNGEE. V lost 3 bases and J lost 6, with 16 bases in between.